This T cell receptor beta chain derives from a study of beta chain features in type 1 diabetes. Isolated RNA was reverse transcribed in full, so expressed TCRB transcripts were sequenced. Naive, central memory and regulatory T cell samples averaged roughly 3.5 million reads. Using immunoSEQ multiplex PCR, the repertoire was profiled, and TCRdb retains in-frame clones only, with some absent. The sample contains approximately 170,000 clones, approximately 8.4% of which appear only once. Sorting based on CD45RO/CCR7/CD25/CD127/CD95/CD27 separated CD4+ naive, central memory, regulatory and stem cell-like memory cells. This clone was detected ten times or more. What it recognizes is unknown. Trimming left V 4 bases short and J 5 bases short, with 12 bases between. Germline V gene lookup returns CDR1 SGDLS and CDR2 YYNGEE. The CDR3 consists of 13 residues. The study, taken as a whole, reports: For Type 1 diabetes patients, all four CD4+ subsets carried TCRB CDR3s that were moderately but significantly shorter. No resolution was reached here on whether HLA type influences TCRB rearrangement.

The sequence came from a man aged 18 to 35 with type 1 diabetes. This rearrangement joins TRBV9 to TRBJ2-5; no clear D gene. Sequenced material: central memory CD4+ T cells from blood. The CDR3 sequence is CASSTTLGETQYF. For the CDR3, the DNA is TGTGCCAGCAGCACCACCCTCGGGGAGACCCAGTACTTC.